A selection of T cell receptor beta chains follows, all from one sample in a study of blood T cell repertoires in COVID-19. Only in-frame clones appear in the TCRdb table, and some are missing; sequencing was by immunoSEQ multiplex PCR. The table has about 70,000 clones, more than 65% seen once; the top ten hold around 0.91%. Sample: peripheral blood. Receptor source: a woman aged 70-85 years with acute or convalescent COVID-19. Each CDR3 is given with its conserved first and last residue. D genes are given only for firm matches. For some rows the clone size is stated as once, few or many, or as a class when expanded; others skip it.

.	TRBJ1-6	TRBV6-2/TRBV6-3	.	CASSWTEFGDSPLHF	TGTGCCAGCAGTTGGACAGAGTTTGGCGATTCACCCCTCCACTTT
.	TRBJ2-3	TRBV3-1/TRBV3-2	TRBD2	CASSQEAGLAGGIQYF	TGTGCCAGCAGCCAAGAGGCGGGACTAGCGGGAGGAATCCAGTATTTT
.	TRBJ1-2	TRBV24-1	TRBD1	CATSDWTGEGYGYTF	TGTGCCACCAGTGATTGGACAGGGGAGGGCTATGGCTACACCTTC
.	TRBJ2-1	TRBV28	.	CASGSPGAGSYNEQFF	TGTGCCAGCGGCTCTCCTGGAGCTGGCTCCTACAATGAGCAGTTCTTC
.	TRBJ2-1	TRBV11-2	.	CASSPRTYYNEQFF	TGTGCCAGCAGCCCACGGACTTATTACAATGAGCAGTTCTTC
.	TRBJ1-5	TRBV12-3/TRBV12-4	.	CASSLSGEQPQHF	TGTGCCAGCAGTTTGTCGGGGGAACAGCCCCAGCATTTT
.	TRBJ2-7	TRBV29-1	TRBD1	CSVEAGGSYEQYF	TGCAGCGTTGAGGCAGGGGGCTCCTACGAGCAGTACTTC
.	TRBJ2-7	TRBV7-2	TRBD1	CASSLDRVSYEQYF	TGTGCCAGCAGCTTGGACAGGGTCTCCTACGAGCAGTACTTC
.	TRBJ1-2	TRBV6-1	.	CASSETGTFTYGYTF	TGTGCCAGCAGTGAAACCGGGACATTCACCTATGGCTACACCTTC
.	TRBJ1-2	TRBV19	.	CASSKSGQISNYGYTF	TGTGCCAGTAGTAAGTCTGGACAGATTTCTAACTATGGCTACACCTTC
once	TRBJ2-2	TRBV6-5	.	CASSSTGKGQGELFF	TGTGCCAGCAGTTCAACGGGGAAGGGCCAAGGGGAGCTGTTTTTT
once	TRBJ1-1	TRBV4-2	.	CASSLMTSIDTEAFF	TGTGCCAGCAGCCTTATGACATCCATTGACACTGAAGCTTTCTTT
.	TRBJ1-5	TRBV4-1	TRBD1	CASSQRDREGEQPQHF	TGCGCCAGCAGCCAGAGGGACAGGGAAGGGGAGCAGCCCCAGCATTTT
.	TRBJ1-6	TRBV7-8	.	CASSFGKTGSPLHF	TGTGCCAGCAGCTTTGGAAAGACTGGTTCACCCCTCCACTTT
.	TRBJ2-3	TRBV19	.	CASSRRGTDTQYF	TGTGCCAGTAGTCGGAGGGGCACAGATACGCAGTATTTT
few	TRBJ1-1	TRBV6-5	TRBD1	CASGDSTAFF	TGTGCCAGCGGGGACAGCACAGCTTTCTTT
.	TRBJ2-1	TRBV6-1	TRBD2	CASSELGLAPNEQFF	TGTGCCAGCAGTGAATTGGGACTAGCCCCCAATGAGCAGTTCTTC
.	TRBJ1-2	TRBV6-5	TRBD1	CASSAGQGTNYGYTF	TGTGCCAGCAGCGCGGGACAGGGAACCAACTATGGCTACACCTTC
.	TRBJ2-7	TRBV5-4	.	CASSWGVGYEQYF	TGTGCCAGCAGCTGGGGGGTTGGCTACGAGCAGTACTTC
.	TRBJ1-4	TRBV28	.	CASSFRPRGRGEKLFF	TGTGCCAGCAGTTTCAGACCCAGGGGTAGAGGTGAAAAACTGTTTTTT
.	TRBJ2-4	TRBV19	.	CASSTTGLAKNIQYF	TGTGCCAGTAGTACCACAGGGCTTGCCAAAAACATTCAGTACTTC
.	TRBJ2-2	TRBV3-1/TRBV3-2	.	CASSQTAANTGELFF	TGTGCCAGCAGCCAGACAGCAGCGAACACCGGGGAGCTGTTTTTT
.	TRBJ1-4	TRBV11-2	TRBD1	CASSLRFRDSRRGEKLFF	TGTGCCAGCAGCTTAAGGTTTAGGGACAGCAGGAGAGGGGAAAAACTGTTTTTT
.	TRBJ1-6	TRBV2	.	CASSVNSPGTGPNSPLHF	TGTGCCAGCAGTGTTAATAGCCCGGGAACAGGGCCTAATTCACCCCTCCACTTT
.	TRBJ1-1	TRBV30	.	CAWTRQKNTEAFF	TGTGCCTGGACCCGACAGAAGAACACTGAAGCTTTCTTT
.	TRBJ2-7	TRBV10-3	.	CAISPRDNYEQYF	TGTGCCATCAGCCCCCGGGACAACTACGAGCAGTACTTC
.	TRBJ1-1	TRBV19	.	CASSNNGNTEAFF	TGTGCCAGTAGTAATAACGGGAACACTGAAGCTTTCTTT
.	TRBJ2-2	TRBV3-1/TRBV3-2	TRBD2	CASSFGGGTGELFF	TGTGCCAGCAGTTTCGGGGGGGGCACCGGGGAGCTGTTTTTT
few	TRBJ2-1	TRBV5-8	.	CASIPQGYEQFF	TGTGCCAGCATCCCCCAGGGCTATGAGCAGTTCTTC
once	TRBJ1-1	TRBV7-9	.	CASSTDTSNTEAFF	TGTGCCAGCAGCACGGACACATCGAACACTGAAGCTTTCTTT
.	TRBJ1-1	TRBV19	.	CASSTTENTEAFF	TGTGCCAGTAGTACAACTGAGAACACTGAAGCTTTCTTT
many	TRBJ2-2	TRBV5-4	TRBD1	CASSSTGVHTGELFF	TGTGCCAGCAGCTCGACAGGGGTGCACACCGGGGAGCTGTTTTTT
.	TRBJ2-2	TRBV30	TRBD1	CAWSVQGDGGELFF	TGTGCCTGGAGTGTACAGGGGGACGGCGGGGAGCTGTTTTTT
few	TRBJ2-5	TRBV20-1	.	CSGRIGETQYF	TGCAGTGGGAGGATCGGAGAGACCCAGTACTTC
.	TRBJ2-1	TRBV7-6	.	CASSLPGYDEQFF	TGTGCCAGCAGCTTACCCGGGTACGATGAGCAGTTCTTC
.	TRBJ2-2	TRBV2	.	CASSVSGTGELFF	TGTGCCAGCAGTGTTTCGGGCACCGGGGAGCTGTTTTTT
.	TRBJ1-2	TRBV5-6	.	CASSLDQGESYGYTF	TGTGCCAGCAGCTTGGACCAGGGTGAGAGCTATGGCTACACCTTC
.	TRBJ2-5	TRBV19	TRBD2	CASSMRTSGVWGQETQYF	TGTGCCAGTAGTATGAGGACTAGCGGGGTCTGGGGCCAAGAGACCCAGTACTTC
.	TRBJ2-7	TRBV12-3/TRBV12-4	.	CASRASGLHEQYF	TGTGCCAGCAGGGCATCGGGACTCCACGAGCAGTACTTC
.	TRBJ2-5	TRBV6-1	.	CASSEIGRQETQYF	TGTGCCAGCAGTGAAATTGGCCGACAAGAGACCCAGTACTTC
.	TRBJ2-7	TRBV3-1/TRBV3-2	.	CASSQGSGPIYEQYF	TGTGCCAGCAGCCAAGGTAGCGGACCTATTTACGAGCAGTACTTC
.	TRBJ2-5	TRBV7-9	TRBD1	CASSHGTGRETQYF	TGTGCCAGCAGCCACGGGACAGGCCGGGAGACCCAGTACTTC
.	TRBJ2-1	TRBV7-2	.	CASSLARGINNEQFF	TGTGCCAGCAGCTTAGCCCGGGGGATCAACAATGAGCAGTTCTTC
.	TRBJ1-6	TRBV7-2	TRBD1	CASSSGQKVPLHF	TGTGCCAGCAGCTCGGGACAGAAAGTCCCCCTCCACTTT
.	TRBJ1-4	TRBV7-9	.	CASSLGGSNEKLFF	TGTGCCAGCAGCTTAGGGGGCTCTAATGAAAAACTGTTTTTT
few	TRBJ1-2	TRBV2	.	CASRSAGQGSGYTF	TGTGCCAGCAGATCGGCCGGGCAGGGCTCTGGCTACACCTTC
.	TRBJ2-3	TRBV30	TRBD2	CAWSRTSGVSDTQYF	TGTGCCTGGAGTCGTACCAGCGGGGTATCAGATACGCAGTATTTT
.	TRBJ2-7	TRBV7-2	.	CASSLASNVRGSEQYF	TGTGCCAGCAGCTTAGCTTCCAACGTACGGGGTTCCGAGCAGTACTTC
.	TRBJ2-7	TRBV7-2	TRBD2	CASSISGGANFYEQYF	TGTGCCAGCAGCATTAGCGGGGGGGCCAACTTCTACGAGCAGTACTTC